This record covers a single T cell receptor (beta chain). V was clipped by 3 bases and J by 3 bases; unmatched bases: 9. CDR1 and CDR2 from the germline V gene are MGHDK and SYGVNS. The CDR3 extends over 18 amino acids. Participants had their cohort set by participant-reported clinical history. This specimen comes from a study of blood T cell repertoires in COVID-19. Study-wide context: The cDNA or gDNA used as material had been derived from T cells, B-cell-depleted T cells, or PBMCs.

The method was immunoSEQ multiplex PCR; TCRdb's version includes in-frame clones alone and lacks a portion of them. The data contain 250,000 or so clones, roughly 86% of them singletons. This receptor was identified in a woman aged 18-35 years who had recovered from COVID-19. Sequencing was done on a sample of PBMCs or T cells enriched from blood (not recorded which). J is TRBJ2-1 and V is TRBV25-1; 12 positions match TRBD2. The CDR3 nucleotides are TGTGCCAGCAGTGAGCCTAGCGGGGGGGCTGGGATCTACAATGAGCAGTTCTTC. Protein sequence: CASSEPSGGAGIYNEQFF.